This T cell receptor (beta chain) stems from a study of regulatory T cells in long-lasting Graves disease. Whole-study results and caveats: There was favoring of TRBV28, TRBJ1-2 and TRBJ2-5 in persistent disease.

V was trimmed by 0 bases and J by 5 bases, leaving 8 bases between them. The germline CDR1 and CDR2 sequences are SGDLS and YYNGEE. The CDR3 loop spans 14 amino acids. TCR beta libraries were built with iRepertoire HTBI primers and Arm-PCR of CDR3 regions. MiXCR was run by TCRdb on the multiplex PCR reads, yielding one entry per CDR3 protein. The sample has about 660,000 distinct CDR3 sequences, approximately 31% seen once. Of note for this clonotype: The antigen remains undetermined.

Time point defined: persistent/refractory GD, antithyroid drugs over 5 years with positive TRAb. The TCR library was prepared using RNA isolated from PBMCs. V is TRBV9 and J is TRBJ2-2; perhaps TRBD2 as D (5 bases). The specimen comprised peripheral blood mononuclear cells (PBMCs), sampled when the disease was refractory, from a patient treated with antithyroid drugs. The clonotype originates from a female donor with Graves disease. The CDR3 protein is CASSVVSGTGELFF. CDR3 in DNA: TGTGCCAGCAGCGTAGTGTCGGGAACCGGGGAGCTGTTTTTT.